This T cell receptor beta chain emerged from a study of vaccination effects on CD4 cells after COVID-19. Study-wide findings and caveats: Late post-vaccination samples showed marked contraction of infection- and vaccine-induced clones. Relatively few convalescent patients took part in the study, which had no early post-infection timepoints. Of the vaccine-induced clones from healthy vaccinees, merely 1 of 255 recognized common cold coronaviruses as well.

This CDR3 is 14 amino acids long. Germline assignment: CDR1 MNHEY and CDR2 SVGEGT. V lost 5 bases and J 5 bases, leaving 15 bases between the germline ends. Data came from immunoSEQ multiplex PCR; TCRdb stores just in-frame clones and leaves some out. The sample lists approximately 68,000 clones; 78% were seen once. In the ViraFEST assay, antigen-specific CD4+ clonotypes were identified by expansion after peptide-pool stimulation. Isolating CD4+ T cells followed more than 9 days of culture. Recipients of the vaccine had no prior SARS-CoV-2 infection and negative nucleocapsid antibodies. Half the medium was swapped for IL-2 medium on days 3 and 7. In the case of this clone: The antigen is undetermined.

This chain links TRBV6-2 or TRBV6-3 with TRBJ1-1, with D tentatively TRBD1 (5 bases). The input for sequencing was CD4+ T cells from PBMCs cultured with SARS-CoV-2 spike peptides, taken before COVID-19 vaccination. This receptor was taken from a human donor who received a COVID-19 vaccine. The CDR3 nucleotides are TGTGCCAGCAGTAGCAATAGGGGAAGGACTGAAGCTTTCTTT. Amino acids: CASSSNRGRTEAFF.